What follows are 23 T cell receptor beta chains derived from one specimen sequenced in a study of CD8 T cells in Susac syndrome. It was with random hexamers that roughly 0.45 to 1 ug RNA was reverse transcribed. TCRdb fed the immunoSEQ multiplex PCR reads into MiXCR, producing one record per CDR3 protein. This sample yields about 210,000 distinct CDR3 sequences, of which roughly 94% are seen a single time; 0.1% belongs to the top ten. Sequenced input: CD4+ T cells from PBMCs. These receptors were collected from a human donor in good health.

The chain recombines TRBV20-1 with TRBJ1-1; D gene uncertain. The germline CDR1 and CDR2 sequences are DFQATT and SNEGSKA (reference sequence). The V and J ends lost 6 bases and 1 base respectively, with 12 bases between them. There are 13 residues in the CDR3. The CDR3 nucleotides read TGCAGTGCCAGCCCTCCCGAGAACACTGAAGCTTTCTTT. Protein: CSASPPENTEAFF.

The genes are TRBV6-2 or TRBV6-3 and TRBJ2-7; D gene ambiguous. This CDR3 region has 14 residues. V gave up 7 bases and J gave up 0 bases, with 13 bases separating them. Germline CDR1 and CDR2: MNHEY and SVGEGT. The CDR3 region has the DNA TGTGCCAGCACACAAAGGAAGAGCTCCTACGAGCAGTACGTC. The encoded protein is CASTQRKSSYEQYV.

The gene calls are TRBV3-1 and TRBJ2-2; D ambiguous. The V end was cut by 0 bases, the J end by 0 bases, with 8 bases between. This CDR3 is built from 16 residues. CDR1 and CDR2 from the germline V gene are LGHDT and YNNKEL (reference sequence). In DNA, the CDR3 is TGTGCCAGCAGCCAAGAGTTGCGGACGAACACCGGGGAGCTGTTTTTT. Translating it yields CASSQELRTNTGELFF.

The chain joins TRBV24-1 to TRBJ2-7; D perhaps matches TRBD1 (6 bases). Germline CDR1 KGHDR, CDR2 SFDVKD. The CDR3 is 16 amino acids. V was trimmed by 9 bases and J by 1 base, leaving 21 bases between them. The CDR3 sequence: CATAFHERTESYEQYV. The CDR3 coding sequence is TGTGCCACCGCGTTCCACGAAAGGACAGAGTCCTACGAGCAGTACGTC.

This sequence joins TRBV20-1 and TRBJ2-7; D not certain. CDR3 length equals 11 residues. V was clipped by 2 bases and J by 3 bases, with 5 bases between them. CDR1 and CDR2 (germline): DFQATT, SNEGSKA (reference sequence). This CDR3 is CSARTHYEQYF. Here the CDR3 DNA reads TGCAGTGCTAGAACCCACTACGAGCAGTACTTC.

The J gene is TRBJ2-6, the V gene TRBV18, with 12 bases that match TRBD1. CDR1 and CDR2 (germline): KGHSH, LQKENI. The CDR3 covers 17 residues. The V and J ends lost 3 bases and 0 bases, in that order; junction bases with no gene match: 0. CDR3 loop: CASSPGQGASGANVLTF. The CDR3 DNA reads TGTGCCAGCTCACCGGGACAGGGGGCCTCTGGGGCCAACGTCCTGACTTTC.

The V call is TRBV2, the J call TRBJ1-1; possible D gene TRBD1, 6 bases. Trimming shortened V by 8 bases and J by 5 bases, and 15 bases separated the two germline ends. CDR1 is SNHLY and CDR2 is FYNNEI in the germline V gene. The CDR3 length is 13 residues. In DNA form, the CDR3 reads TGTGCCAGCTCATCCCAGGGGACGACTGAAGCTTTCTTT. Its protein product is CASSSQGTTEAFF.

This clonotype was recorded only once. The chain links TRBV5-4 to TRBJ2-5; a possible D gene is TRBD1 (6 bases). Trimming pared 4 bases from V and 9 bases from J, leaving 19 bases between. This CDR3 comprises 14 residues. The germline V gene has CDR1 SGHNT and CDR2 YYREEE (reference sequence). CDR3 sequence reads: CASSHGDTPVSQYF. The CDR3 DNA sequence: TGTGCCAGCAGCCACGGGGACACGCCGGTGTCCCAGTACTTC.

The chain combines TRBV20-1 with TRBJ1-2; maybe TRBD1 (5 bases). The germline gives CDR1 DFQATT, CDR2 SNEGSKA (reference sequence). This CDR3 is 14 amino acids long. V was clipped by 3 bases and J by 4 bases, with 15 bases between them. The CDR3 here is CSASTRGESYGYTF. The CDR3 nucleotides read TGCAGTGCTAGTACCCGGGGGGAAAGCTATGGCTACACCTTC.

The chain employs TRBV20-1 and TRBJ2-7, with a tentative D call TRBD1 (5 bases). Trimming pared 5 bases from V and 1 base from J, leaving 9 bases between. CDR3 length: 12 residues. CDR1 is DFQATT and CDR2 is SNEGSKA in the germline V gene (reference sequence). CDR3 amino acids: CSAQDNSYEQYF. The CDR3 DNA follows: TGCAGTGCTCAGGACAATTCCTACGAGCAGTACTTC.

V usage is TRBV20-1 and J usage is TRBJ1-5; no clear D. Germline V gene data show CDR1 as DFQATT and CDR2 as SNEGSKA (reference sequence). Trimming removed 3 bases from V and 0 bases from J, with 12 bases in between. This CDR3 spans 15 amino acids. CDR3 region: CSASRSTYSNQPQHF. The CDR3 bases are TGCAGTGCTAGCCGTTCAACATATAGCAATCAGCCCCAGCATTTT.

V and J are TRBV6-2 or TRBV6-3 and TRBJ2-7, with D maybe TRBD1 (6 bases). The V and J ends lost 6 bases and 4 bases respectively, with 13 bases between them. The CDR3 is 13 amino acids. Germline CDR1 and CDR2: MNHEY and SVGEGT. The CDR3 loop reads CASSRTGTYEQYV. The CDR3 coding sequence is TGTGCCAGCAGCCGCACAGGGACATACGAGCAGTACGTC.

The V call is TRBV20-1, the J call TRBJ2-5, with 7 bases fitting TRBD1. This CDR3 comprises 14 residues. Trimming took 6 bases from V and 5 from J; bases not matched to a gene: 12. Germline CDR1 DFQATT, CDR2 SNEGSKA (reference sequence). This chain's CDR3 is CSARPHRGWETQYF. DNA of the CDR3: TGCAGTGCGAGACCTCACAGGGGTTGGGAGACCCAGTACTTC.

The chain carries TRBV19 and TRBJ2-5; weak D call: TRBD1 (5 bases). In germline, CDR1 is LNHDA, CDR2 SQIVND (reference sequence). The CDR3 length is 16 residues. The V and J ends lost 6 bases and 2 bases respectively, with 19 bases between them. CDR3 nucleotides: TGTGCCAGTAGCAACCCTAGACAGCCAACTCAAGAGACCCAGTACTTC. This encodes CASSNPRQPTQETQYF.

The rearrangement uses TRBV10-3 and TRBJ1-1; no clear D. Per germline, CDR1 ENHRY and CDR2 SYGVKD. Trimming took 1 base from V and 9 from J, leaving 12 bases between them. CDR3 length: 13 residues. The CDR3 DNA is TGTGCCATCAGTGAGTTGACAAAGCGAAAAGCTTTCTTT. Translated, it gives CAISELTKRKAFF.

The V and J genes are TRBV11-2 and TRBJ2-3; weak D call: TRBD1 (5 bases). V was trimmed by 0 bases and J by 2 bases, leaving 9 bases between them. The germline gives CDR1 SGHAT, CDR2 FQNNGV. This CDR3 is 15 amino acids long. CDR3 coding DNA: TGTGCCAGCAGCTTAGAGGGGCTGGACACAGATACGCAGTATTTT. It codes for CASSLEGLDTDTQYF.

The chain has TRBV29-1 and TRBJ1-4, with D tentatively TRBD1 (5 bases). Trimming pared 7 bases from V and 0 bases from J, leaving 12 bases between. The CDR3 length is 14 residues. The V gene's germline CDR1 is SQVTM and CDR2 ANQGSEA. As DNA, the CDR3 is TGCAGCGCCCAGGGCCAGGCAACTAATGAAAAACTGTTTTTT. It encodes CSAQGQATNEKLFF.

The CDR3 protein is CSATPPGRGRELFF. CDR3 nucleotides: TGCAGTGCTACTCCCCCTGGAAGGGGGCGGGAGCTGTTTTTT. The chain has TRBV20-1 and TRBJ2-2; 7 bases fit TRBD1. The ends lost 4 bases at V and 9 bases at J; junction bases unmatched: 11. In germline, CDR1 is DFQATT, CDR2 SNEGSKA (reference sequence). The CDR3 contains 14 residues.

The gene calls are TRBV20-1 and TRBJ2-3, with a weak D call TRBD2 (6 bases). Germline lookup yields CDR1 DFQATT and CDR2 SNEGSKA (reference sequence). The V and J ends lost 8 bases and 0 bases respectively, with 12 bases between them. This CDR3 has 13 residues. CDR3 DNA sequence: TGCAGTCTACCTAGCGCTAGCACAGATACGCAGTATTTT. Translated: CSLPSASTDTQYF.

The chain combines TRBV7-2 with TRBJ2-7; D may be TRBD2 (5 bases). This CDR3 region has 13 residues. From germline, CDR1 is SGHTA and CDR2 FQGNSA. V gave up 4 bases and J gave up 7 bases, with 14 bases separating them. The CDR3 reads CASSYNKGGEQYV. CDR3 bases: TGTGCCAGCAGCTACAACAAGGGCGGGGAGCAGTACGTC.

The V and J genes are TRBV20-1 and TRBJ1-2; tentatively, D is TRBD1 (5 bases). The germline CDR1 and CDR2 sequences are DFQATT and SNEGSKA (reference sequence). This CDR3 region has 14 residues. Trimming left V 2 bases short and J 6 bases short, with 16 bases between. CDR3 sequence: CSARNPRDADGYTF. In DNA, the CDR3 is TGCAGTGCTAGAAATCCCCGGGACGCCGATGGCTACACCTTC.

The chain combines TRBV28 with TRBJ1-1, with D tentatively TRBD1 (5 bases). The CDR3 contains 14 residues. Germline assignment: CDR1 MDHEN and CDR2 SYDVKM. V dropped 1 base and J dropped 5 bases, with 11 bases sitting between them. The CDR3 nucleotides are TGTGCCAGCAGTTTATTCCGCCGGGGGACTGAAGCTTTCTTT. Amino acids: CASSLFRRGTEAFF. Combining the CDR3 with reference TRBV28 and TRBJ1-1 gives the whole variable domain DVKVTQSSRYLVKRTGEKVFLECVQDMDHENMFWYRQDPGLGLRLIYFSYDVKMKEKGDIPEGYSVSREKKERFSLILESASTNQTSMYLCASSLFRRGTEAFFGQGTRLTVV.

The V gene is TRBV20-1, the J gene TRBJ2-3; 11 bases line up with TRBD1. Per germline, CDR1 DFQATT and CDR2 SNEGSKA (reference sequence). V was clipped by 5 bases and J by 2 bases; unmatched bases: 6. This CDR3 is built from 15 residues. The CDR3 region is CSAPPGQGATDTQYF. The DNA of the CDR3 is TGCAGTGCTCCTCCTGGACAGGGGGCCACAGATACGCAGTATTTT.